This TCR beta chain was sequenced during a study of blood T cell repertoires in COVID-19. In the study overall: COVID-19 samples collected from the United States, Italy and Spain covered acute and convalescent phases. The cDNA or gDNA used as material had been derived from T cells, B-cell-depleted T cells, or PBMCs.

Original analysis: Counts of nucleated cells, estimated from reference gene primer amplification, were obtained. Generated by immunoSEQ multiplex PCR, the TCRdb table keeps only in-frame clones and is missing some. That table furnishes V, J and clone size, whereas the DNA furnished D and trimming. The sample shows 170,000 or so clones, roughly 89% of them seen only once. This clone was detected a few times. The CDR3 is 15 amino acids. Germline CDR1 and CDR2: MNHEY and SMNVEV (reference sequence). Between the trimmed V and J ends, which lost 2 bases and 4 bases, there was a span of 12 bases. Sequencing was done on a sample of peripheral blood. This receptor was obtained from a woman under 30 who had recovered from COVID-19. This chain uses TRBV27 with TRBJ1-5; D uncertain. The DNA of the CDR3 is TGTGCCAGCAGTTTAACATGGCAGGTTAATCAGCCCCAGCATTTT. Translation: CASSLTWQVNQPQHF.